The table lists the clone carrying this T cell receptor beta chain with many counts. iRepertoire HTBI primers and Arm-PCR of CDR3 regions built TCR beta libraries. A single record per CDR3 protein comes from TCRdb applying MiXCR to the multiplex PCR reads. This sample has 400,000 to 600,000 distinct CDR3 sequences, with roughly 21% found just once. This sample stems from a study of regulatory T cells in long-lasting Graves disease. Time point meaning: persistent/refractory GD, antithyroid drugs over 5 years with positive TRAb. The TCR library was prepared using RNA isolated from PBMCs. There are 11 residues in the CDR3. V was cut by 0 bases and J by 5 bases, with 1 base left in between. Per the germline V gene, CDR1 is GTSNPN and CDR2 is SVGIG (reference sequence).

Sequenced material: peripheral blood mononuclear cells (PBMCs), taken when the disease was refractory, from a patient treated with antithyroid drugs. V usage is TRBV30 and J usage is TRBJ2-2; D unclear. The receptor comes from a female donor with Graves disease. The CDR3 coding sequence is TGTGCCTGGAGTGTAACCGGGGAGCTGTTTTTT. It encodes CAWSVTGELFF.